The 24 T cell receptor beta chains below were found in one sample sequenced in a study of blood T cell repertoires in COVID-19. Assay: immunoSEQ multiplex PCR; the TCRdb copy retains only in-frame clones and omits some. The repertoire holds 110,000 or so clones, with 81% as singletons. Sample: peripheral blood. The receptors originated from a man between 50 and 59 years old with acute or convalescent COVID-19.

V is TRBV2 and J is TRBJ1-2; no clear D. Germline V gene data show CDR1 as SNHLY and CDR2 as FYNNEI. This CDR3 has 17 amino acids. Trimming took off 5 bases at V and 5 bases at J, with 24 bases between the two ends. CDR3 region: CASSPKEGREEAYGYTF. The CDR3 DNA reads as TGTGCCAGCAGTCCAAAAGAAGGGAGGGAGGAGGCTTATGGCTACACCTTC.

The chain links TRBV5-1 to TRBJ2-2; D unresolved. The V end was cut by 0 bases, the J end by 8 bases, with 2 bases between. This CDR3 has 11 amino acids. Germline V gene lookup returns CDR1 SGHRS and CDR2 YFSETQ. CDR3 DNA sequence: TGCGCCAGCAGCTTGGCGGGGGAGCTGTTTTTT. Translation: CASSLAGELFF. Filled out from reference TRBV5-1 and TRBJ2-2, the complete variable domain reads KAGVTQTPRYLIKTRGQQVTLSCSPISGHRSVSWYQQTPGQGLQFLFEYFSETQRNKGNFPGRFSGRQFSNSRSEMNVSTLELGDSALYLCASSLAGELFFGEGSRLTVL.

The chain joins TRBV29-1 to TRBJ1-2; TRBD1 is a possible D gene (6 bases). Trimming took off 6 bases at V and 4 bases at J, with 21 bases between the two ends. The CDR3 covers 15 residues. In germline, CDR1 is SQVTM, CDR2 ANQGSEA. CDR3 residues: CSVIARDTNSYGYTF. As DNA, the CDR3 is TGCAGCGTGATAGCCCGGGACACCAACTCCTATGGCTACACCTTC.

The chain carries TRBV15 and TRBJ1-2, with 7 bases aligning to TRBD1. The CDR3 has 16 residues. V lost 3 bases and J lost 4; bases outside the gene matches: 11. CDR1 is LNHNV and CDR2 is YYDKDF in the germline V gene (reference sequence). The CDR3 loop is CATSRRQGTYRYGYTF. The CDR3 nucleotides are TGTGCCACCAGCAGGAGACAGGGTACCTACCGCTATGGCTACACCTTC. The whole variable domain, filled in from reference TRBV15 and TRBJ1-2, reads DAMVIQNPRYQVTQFGKPVTLSCSQTLNHNVMYWYQQKSSQAPKLLFHYYDKDFNNEADTPDNFQSRRPNTSFCFLDIRSPGLGDTAMYLCATSRRQGTYRYGYTFGSGTRLTVV.

This rearrangement joins TRBV11-2 to TRBJ2-1, with 7 positions matching TRBD1. The germline V gene encodes CDR1 SGHAT and CDR2 FQNNGV. The CDR3 extends over 15 amino acids. The V and J ends lost 4 bases and 5 bases, in that order; junction bases with no gene match: 8. The CDR3 reads CASSYNRGSHNEQFF. In nucleotides, the CDR3 is TGTGCCAGCAGCTACAACAGGGGTTCGCACAATGAGCAGTTCTTC.

The chain uses TRBV3-1 (or the pseudogene TRBV3-2) and TRBJ1-1; 8 nucleotides align to TRBD1. V gave up 0 bases and J gave up 5 bases; unmatched junction bases: 5. The germline gives CDR1 LGHDT, CDR2 YNNKEL (reference sequence). The CDR3 length is 15 residues. CDR3 region: CASSQDQGARTEAFF. CDR3 bases: TGTGCCAGCAGCCAAGATCAGGGGGCTAGGACTGAAGCTTTCTTT.

DNA of the CDR3: TGCAGCGCCTCGACAGGATATAGCAATCAGCCCCAGCATTTT. Its protein is CSASTGYSNQPQHF. This chain connects TRBV29-1 to TRBJ1-5, with D perhaps matching TRBD1 (6 bases). This CDR3 spans 14 amino acids. Germline CDR1 and CDR2: SQVTM and ANQGSEA. V lost 7 bases, J lost 0 bases, and 13 bases lay in between.

This clone was seen only once. The J gene is TRBJ1-1, the V gene TRBV30; 7 bases match TRBD1. Germline CDR1 reads GTSNPN; CDR2 reads SVGIG (reference sequence). The CDR3 is made up of 18 amino acids. The J segment lost 0 bases and the V segment lost 0 bases, leaving 13 bases of the junction unmatched. The DNA of the CDR3 is TGTGCCTGGAGTGTAAGGCGAGACAGGGTTATTTTGAACACTGAAGCTTTCTTT. Residues: CAWSVRRDRVILNTEAFF.

The rearrangement uses TRBV6-5 and TRBJ1-6; 9 bases fit TRBD1. The CDR3 has 15 residues. Germline V gene lookup returns CDR1 MNHEY and CDR2 SVGAGI. After removal of 2 bases from V and 10 bases from J, the junction contained 6 bases not matched to a gene. The CDR3 protein is CASSYDGQGRSPLHF. CDR3 nucleotide sequence: TGTGCCAGCAGTTACGACGGACAGGGGAGATCACCCCTCCACTTT.

The chain carries TRBV19 and TRBJ2-3, with TRBD2 matching over 10 bases. The CDR3 is 16 amino acids. Looked up from germline, CDR1 is LNHDA and CDR2 is SQIVND (reference sequence). V was clipped by 5 bases and J by 4 bases; unmatched bases: 9. The CDR3: CASSPRASGGSDTQYF. The CDR3 DNA sequence: TGTGCCAGTAGTCCCCGCGCTAGCGGGGGCTCAGATACGCAGTATTTT. Filled out from reference TRBV19 and TRBJ2-3, the complete variable domain reads DGGITQSPKYLFRKEGQNVTLSCEQNLNHDAMYWYRQDPGQGLRLIYYSQIVNDFQKGDIAEGYSVSREKKESFPLTVTSAQKNPTAFYLCASSPRASGGSDTQYFGPGTRLTVL.

A single count supports this clone. V usage is TRBV9 and J usage is TRBJ2-1; a weak D match, TRBD1 (6 bases). The CDR3 is made up of 16 amino acids. Trimming took off 4 bases at V and 0 bases at J, with 14 bases between the two ends. The germline V gene encodes CDR1 SGDLS and CDR2 YYNGEE. This chain's CDR3 is CASSPRGGGSYNEQFF. The CDR3 nucleotides read TGTGCCAGCAGCCCCCGTGGGGGCGGCTCCTACAATGAGCAGTTCTTC.

This clone is labeled medium-sized. The V gene is TRBV9, the J gene TRBJ1-1; no reliable D call. Germline-derived CDR1 and CDR2 are SGDLS and YYNGEE. The CDR3 runs 13 residues. Trimming took 3 bases from V and 2 from J, leaving 8 bases between them. Here the CDR3 reads CASSAQDNTEAFF. The CDR3 bases are TGTGCCAGCAGCGCTCAGGATAACACTGAAGCTTTCTTT.

The chain links TRBV10-3 to TRBJ2-2, with 7 nucleotides matching TRBD1. CDR3 size: 14 residues. The ends lost 3 bases at V and 6 bases at J; junction bases unmatched: 4. Germline CDR1 ENHRY, CDR2 SYGVKD. CDR3 sequence reads: CAISDFRGPGELFF. CDR3 sequence (DNA): TGTGCCATCAGTGATTTTAGGGGGCCCGGGGAGCTGTTTTTT.

The count of this clone is one. V and J are TRBV27 and TRBJ1-1, with D unclear. Trimming removed 2 bases from V and 3 bases from J, with 7 bases in between. CDR3 size: 13 residues. Looked up from germline, CDR1 is MNHEY and CDR2 is SMNVEV (reference sequence). CDR3 bases: TGTGCCAGCAGTTTACGGGTTTACACTGAAGCTTTCTTT. This encodes CASSLRVYTEAFF.

The chain couples TRBV7-9 to TRBJ2-1; weak D call: TRBD2 (6 bases). The CDR3 runs to 15 residues. Between the trimmed V and J ends, which lost 1 base and 2 bases, there was a span of 9 bases. CDR1 SEHNR and CDR2 FQNEAQ come from the germline V gene (reference sequence). CDR3 nucleotides: TGTGCCAGCAGCTTAGGGGGGAGGCCCTACAATGAGCAGTTCTTC. This sequence encodes CASSLGGRPYNEQFF.

This clone was recorded only once. J is TRBJ2-2 and V is TRBV6-1; 9 positions agree with TRBD1. This CDR3 comprises 17 residues. Germline V CDR1 and CDR2: MNHNS, SASEGT. Trimming removed 4 bases from V and 1 base from J; junction bases left unmatched: 7. The CDR3 bases are TGTGCCAGCAGTGGGGGATGGGGACAGGGGAACACCGGGGAGCTGTTTTTT. It is translated as CASSGGWGQGNTGELFF.

This clone was seen once. This chain links TRBV28 with TRBJ1-2; 7 bases are a match to TRBD1. The J segment lost 0 bases and the V segment lost 6 bases, leaving 4 bases of the junction unmatched. CDR3 length: 14 amino acids. Per germline, CDR1 MDHEN and CDR2 SYDVKM. This CDR3 is CASRGQSSNYGYTF. As DNA, the CDR3 is TGTGCCAGCAGGGGACAGAGTTCTAACTATGGCTACACCTTC.

The gene calls are TRBV19 and TRBJ1-5; a possible D gene is TRBD1 (5 bases). Germline-derived CDR1 and CDR2 are LNHDA and SQIVND (reference sequence). V was cut by 7 bases and J by 6 bases, with 13 bases left in between. The CDR3 spans 13 residues. CDR3 DNA sequence: TGTGCCAGTACCTCCTTGGGGGGTCAGCCCCAGCATTTT. Amino acid sequence: CASTSLGGQPQHF.

This clone came up a few times. This chain joins TRBV11-2 and TRBJ1-4, with 7 positions matching TRBD1. V was pared by 6 bases and J by 7 bases, with 5 bases of the junction left unmatched. This CDR3 has 13 amino acids. Germline V gives CDR1 SGHAT, CDR2 FQNNGV. The CDR3 DNA reads TGTGCCAGCAGTGAGGGGGCAGTTGAAAAACTGTTTTTT. Protein: CASSEGAVEKLFF.

Comment on this clone: This sample also contains other DNA sequences that code for the same CDR3. The chain joins TRBV7-9 to TRBJ1-4; 10 bases match TRBD1. CDR1 is SEHNR and CDR2 is FQNEAQ in the germline V gene (reference sequence). The V and J ends lost 5 bases and 5 bases, in that order; junction bases with no gene match: 2. The CDR3 runs to 14 residues. The CDR3 here is CASSPGQGNEKLFF. For the CDR3, the DNA is TGTGCCAGCAGCCCGGGACAGGGGAATGAAAAACTGTTTTTT.

The chain employs TRBV24-1 and TRBJ1-4; TRBD1 agrees at 7 bases. Germline V gene sequence: CDR1 KGHDR, CDR2 SFDVKD. CDR3 length: 13 residues. Germline trimming cut 5 bases from V and 6 bases from J; bases unmatched to any gene: 2. The CDR3 region is CATSGGQHEKLFF. In nucleotides, the CDR3 is TGTGCCACCAGTGGGGGACAGCATGAAAAACTGTTTTTT.

The chain joins TRBV4-1 to TRBJ2-3, with D perhaps TRBD2 (6 bases). V lost 0 bases to trimming and J lost 2 bases, with 21 bases between them. The CDR3 contains 19 residues. CDR1 is MGHRA, CDR2 YSYEKL, per germline. The DNA of the CDR3 is TGCGCCAGCAGCCAAGAGGGGGGTAAGAGCGGCCCGAACACAGATACGCAGTATTTT. Amino acids: CASSQEGGKSGPNTDTQYF.

Note on this clone: One end of the junction does not line up with germline, which may come from a read error. The chain recombines TRBV2 with TRBJ2-2; D is possibly TRBD1 (5 bases). This CDR3 has 15 amino acids. CDR1 is SNHLY and CDR2 is FYNNEI in the germline V gene. The CDR3: CASREGRANTGELFF. CDR3 DNA sequence: TGTGCCAGCAGGGAAGGCAGGGCCAACACCGGGGAGCTGTTTTTT.

The chain recombines TRBV5-1 with TRBJ2-5; TRBD2 agrees at 15 bases. This CDR3 is 19 amino acids long. Germline V lookup: CDR1 SGHRS, CDR2 YFSETQ. With 0 bases clipped from V and 1 base from J, the junction kept 7 bases outside the gene matches. The CDR3 nucleotides are TGCGCCAGCAGCTTGGAGGGACTAGCGGGGGGAGTACGCCAAGAGACCCAGTACTTC. Translated: CASSLEGLAGGVRQETQYF.